This is a list of T cell receptor beta chains from one sample in a study of T cells in Graves' hyperthyroidism and ophthalmopathy. TCRdb re-called the multiplex PCR reads through MiXCR, storing one row per CDR3 protein. Among more than 600,000 distinct CDR3 sequences listed, roughly 15% were seen once. Input material: blood. The receptors come from a man younger than 35 with Graves' hyperthyroidism. CDR3s include the opening cysteine and the closing phenylalanine or tryptophan. D genes are given only for firm matches. Where a row states a size, it is once, few, many or the class of an expanded clone; other rows omit it.

TRBV2	.	TRBJ1-6	few	CASSEVPPGGDSPLHF	TGTGCCAGCAGTGAAGTGCCACCCGGAGGGGATTCACCCCTCCACTTT
TRBV20-1	TRBD2	TRBJ2-3	few	CSARVPPLYGTSGRRGPTDTQYF	TGCAGTGCTAGAGTCCCCCCACTCTACGGGACTAGCGGGAGGAGGGGCCCCACAGATACGCAGTATTTT
TRBV28	.	TRBJ1-5	.	CASSGGTSLTPQHF	TGTGCCAGCAGTGGCGGGACCAGCTTGACGCCCCAGCATTTT
TRBV20-1	.	TRBJ2-7	.	CSARTGSEQYF	TGCAGTGCTAGAACGGGGTCCGAGCAGTACTTC
TRBV10-3	.	TRBJ2-1	.	CAISLSEAEGDEQFF	TGTGCCATCAGTCTGTCTGAGGCCGAAGGGGATGAGCAGTTCTTC
TRBV27	.	TRBJ1-1	many	CASSFGWGENTEAFF	TGTGCCAGCAGTTTTGGCTGGGGGGAGAACACTGAAGCTTTCTTT
TRBV10-3	.	TRBJ1-3	.	CAISADSSGNTIYF	TGTGCCATCAGCGCCGACAGCTCTGGAAACACCATATATTTT
TRBV11-2	TRBD1	TRBJ2-4	few	CASSSTGGAKNIQYF	TGTGCCAGCAGCTCCACAGGGGGGGCCAAAAACATTCAGTACTTC
TRBV18	.	TRBJ2-4	many	CASSPDLAKNIQYF	TGTGCCAGCTCACCGGACCTAGCCAAAAACATTCAGTACTTC
TRBV5-1	.	TRBJ2-1	many	CASSLGTGRGQSSYNEQFF	TGCGCCAGCAGCTTGGGGACAGGGAGGGGTCAAAGCTCCTACAATGAGCAGTTCTTC